This T cell receptor beta chain was identified in a study of sequential checkpoint blockade in melanoma. Treatment defined: randomized to nivolumab then ipilimumab (arm A) or the reverse (arm B). Patients had received no earlier DNA-damaging chemotherapy. Live CD3+CD8+ CD19− CD56− cells were sorted from PBMCs. Method: immunoSEQ multiplex PCR; TCRdb's copy keeps in-frame clones and lacks some. There are roughly 17,000 clones in the sample; roughly 70% occur only once, and roughly an eighth lies in the top ten. This CDR3 spans 19 amino acids. Looked up from germline, CDR1 is LNHDA and CDR2 is SQIVND (reference sequence). V was clipped by 4 bases and J by 2 bases, with 23 bases between them.

The chain employs TRBV19 and TRBJ1-4; D perhaps matches TRBD1 (6 bases). The material sequenced was CD8+ T cells sorted from blood (inferred from file names), taken from a patient given nivolumab and ipilimumab in sequence. This clonotype was obtained from a human donor with melanoma. The CDR3 DNA reads as TGTGCCAGTAGTACCGATCCTTGGCGGGGGGGCTGGACTAATGAAAAACTGTTTTTT. Amino acids: CASSTDPWRGGWTNEKLFF. The full variable domain, rest sourced from reference TRBV19 and TRBJ1-4, is DGGITQSPKYLFRKEGQNVTLSCEQNLNHDAMYWYRQDPGQGLRLIYYSQIVNDFQKGDIAEGYSVSREKKESFPLTVTSAQKNPTAFYLCASSTDPWRGGWTNEKLFFGSGTQLSVL.